The 2 T cell receptor beta chains below were found in one sample sequenced in a study of graft-versus-host responses after intestinal transplantation. Data came from immunoSEQ multiplex PCR; TCRdb stores just in-frame clones and leaves some out. The sample lists about 19,000 clones, more than 30% seen once, with 0.9% in the top ten. The source was alloreactive CD4+ T cells from a mixed lymphocyte reaction culture, collected before intestinal transplant. Subset of the sample: CFSE-low proliferating T cells sorted from approximately 6-day pre-transplant mixed lymphocyte reaction (GvH or HvG direction). Receptors originate from a human patient who received an intestinal transplant.

The chain has TRBV19 and TRBJ2-7, with TRBD1 identical over 9 bases. J was trimmed by 4 bases and V by 9 bases; bases with no gene match: 13. CDR3 length: 15 residues. Germline V CDR1 and CDR2: LNHDA, SQIVND (reference sequence). CDR3 loop: CASSPGWDRAYEQYF. The CDR3 DNA reads TGTGCCAGCTCCCCCGGGTGGGACAGGGCTTACGAGCAGTACTTC.

This chain links TRBV15 with TRBJ1-1, with unresolved D. Germline V CDR1 and CDR2: LNHNV, YYDKDF (reference sequence). The CDR3 is 16 residues long. V lost 3 bases and J 0 bases, leaving 14 bases between the germline ends. CDR3 sequence reads: CATSRDMTRVNTEAFF. The CDR3 DNA sequence: TGTGCCACCAGCAGGGATATGACTCGAGTGAACACTGAAGCTTTCTTT.